Listed below are T cell receptor beta chains from one sample, sequenced in a study of shared clonotypes between healthy human individuals. The repertoire was sequenced with immunoSEQ multiplex PCR; TCRdb's copy has only in-frame clones and lacks some. The profile shows about 2.2 million clones, approximately 92% of them singletons. The sample was naive CD8+ T cells from PBMCs. The receptors were gathered from a man aged 18 to 29 in good health. Some clones in this sample may be carry-over from other donors' samples. The CDR3 runs from the conserved cysteine through the conserved F or W. Each record gives: D gene, clone size, CDR3 length, J gene, V gene, CDR3 protein, CDR3 DNA. D genes are given only for firm matches. Clone size is given for some rows only: seen once, a few or many times, or a class if the clone is expanded.

>-|few|13|TRBJ1-5|TRBV5-6
CASSWGEGQPQHF
TGTGCCAGCAGCTGGGGGGAGGGTCAGCCCCAGCATTTT
>-|-|14|TRBJ2-7|TRBV5-6
CASSPGTGDYEQYF
TGTGCCAGCAGCCCCGGGACGGGGGACTACGAGCAGTACTTC
>-|-|15|TRBJ1-2|TRBV2
CASSVQPTDFYGYTF
TGTGCCAGCAGTGTCCAGCCGACAGACTTCTATGGCTACACCTTC
>-|-|14|TRBJ1-1|TRBV4-3
CASSLEGGNTEAFF
TGCGCCAGCAGCCTCGAGGGGGGGAACACTGAAGCTTTCTTT
>TRBD1|once|15|TRBJ2-7|TRBV9
CASSPRQGAFLEQYF
TGTGCCAGCAGCCCCCGCCAGGGGGCTTTCCTTGAGCAGTACTTC
>TRBD2|-|19|TRBJ2-1|TRBV9
CASSVTTSGERSSYNEQFF
TGTGCCAGCAGCGTAACGACTAGCGGGGAAAGGAGCTCCTACAATGAGCAGTTCTTC
>TRBD2|-|17|TRBJ2-1|TRBV5-1
CASSRFLAGGYNNEQFF
TGCGCCAGCAGCCGATTTTTAGCGGGAGGGTATAACAATGAGCAGTTCTTC
>TRBD1|once|14|TRBJ2-5|TRBV5-1
CASSWTGRRETQYF
TGCGCCAGCAGCTGGACAGGCCGAAGAGAGACCCAGTACTTC
>TRBD1|once|15|TRBJ1-2|TRBV9
CASSVGQGEAHGYTF
TGTGCCAGCAGCGTAGGGCAGGGGGAGGCTCATGGCTACACCTTC
>-|-|16|TRBJ2-6|TRBV27
CASSFVRVSGANVLTF
TGTGCCAGCAGTTTTGTCCGGGTCTCTGGGGCCAACGTCCTGACTTTC
>TRBD1|-|15|TRBJ2-2|TRBV10-3
CATHGVGQGAGELFF
TGTGCCACCCACGGCGTGGGACAGGGGGCCGGGGAGCTGTTTTTT
>-|-|13|TRBJ1-3|TRBV19
CASSPKSGNTIYF
TGTGCCAGTAGTCCGAAATCTGGAAACACCATATATTTT
>-|once|14|TRBJ2-5|TRBV11-2
CASSLGTHRGTQYF
TGTGCCAGCAGCTTGGGGACACACCGCGGGACCCAGTACTTC
>-|-|16|TRBJ2-1|TRBV19
CASSIDRGRVGNEQFF
TGTGCCAGTAGTATAGATCGGGGCAGGGTCGGCAATGAGCAGTTCTTC
>-|-|12|TRBJ2-7|TRBV7-8
CASSSGRVEQYF
TGTGCCAGCAGCTCCGGGCGGGTCGAGCAGTACTTC
>-|once|16|TRBJ2-5|TRBV28
CASSLDIDSRGQAQYF
TGTGCCAGCAGTTTAGACATCGACTCACGCGGCCAGGCCCAGTACTTC
>TRBD2|-|17|TRBJ2-5|TRBV13
CASSEGASGRAGETQYF
TGTGCCAGCAGCGAGGGGGCTAGCGGGAGGGCCGGTGAGACCCAGTACTTC
>TRBD2|-|16|TRBJ2-5|TRBV28
CASSPIAGELQETQYF
TGTGCCAGCAGTCCCATAGCGGGAGAGCTCCAAGAGACCCAGTACTTC
>-|-|11|TRBJ2-2|TRBV29-1
CSGDYTGELFF
TGCAGCGGGGACTACACCGGGGAGCTGTTTTTT
>TRBD2|-|16|TRBJ2-5|TRBV5-6
CASRYPGTSGRETQYF
TGTGCCAGCAGATACCCCGGGACTAGCGGGAGAGAGACCCAGTACTTC
>-|-|15|TRBJ1-5|TRBV28
CASGIGIGYIQPQHF
TGTGCCAGCGGAATAGGTATTGGGTATATTCAGCCCCAGCATTTT
>-|few|15|TRBJ1-3|TRBV27
CASSLGGYPGNTIYF
TGTGCCAGCAGTTTGGGGGGTTATCCTGGAAACACCATATATTTT
>-|-|11|TRBJ2-7|TRBV19
CASSLGREQYF
TGTGCCAGTAGCCTCGGACGGGAGCAGTACTTC
>-|-|13|TRBJ2-7|TRBV5-6
CASTPGRRVEQYF
TGTGCCAGCACCCCGGGGCGGCGGGTCGAGCAGTACTTC
>-|-|15|TRBJ2-7|TRBV7-9
CASSPKLGLAYEQYF
TGTGCCAGCAGCCCCAAGTTGGGGTTGGCCTACGAGCAGTACTTC